The sequence of this T cell receptor (beta chain) was determined in a study of Graves' ophthalmopathy and Graves' hyperthyroidism. As for the study in general: Peripheral blood (taken before any treatment) was collected at initial diagnosis.

Germline values: CDR1 ENHRY, CDR2 SYGVKD. CDR3 length: 14 amino acids. Trimming pared 4 bases from V and 2 bases from J, leaving 11 bases between. RNA transcripts served as template for amplifying TCR beta CDR3 sequences. An initial RT-PCR round employing HTBI primers preceded a second-round multiplex PCR. Using its own MiXCR run on the multiplex PCR reads, TCRdb lists one record per CDR3 protein. The sample has about 740,000 distinct CDR3 sequences; roughly 40% are singletons. Sequencing was carried out using peripheral blood. The TCR originated in an adult man with Graves' ophthalmopathy. This chain links TRBV10-3 with TRBJ2-5; tentative D call: TRBD2 (5 bases). The chain's CDR3 is CAISGGSGQETQYF. The CDR3 DNA reads TGTGCCATCAGTGGCGGGTCGGGGCAAGAGACCCAGTACTTC.